These T cell receptor beta chains were read from a single sample in a study of CD8 T cells in ankylosing spondylitis. Via MiXCR, TCRdb re-called the 5' RACE reads, giving one row per CDR3 protein. This sample carries 700,000 or so distinct CDR3 sequences, 19% of them seen once, and the ten largest clones take about 19%. Input material: blood, either unsorted or a sorted T cell fraction (not recorded which). The source is a male donor with ankylosing spondylitis. Each CDR3 is given with its conserved first and last residue. Fields, in order: V gene, CDR3 protein.

TRBV4-2 CASSQAQGLAETQYF
TRBV29-1 CSARLAGRDTQYF
TRBV12-3/TRBV12-4 CASTTGLTGELFF
TRBV12-3/TRBV12-4 CASSYRLRDFLSGNTIYF
TRBV9 CASSGQGTAGEQFF
TRBV28 CASSPGVTGNNEQFF
TRBV18 CASSPRQGNNQPQHF
TRBV27 CASSFSTLVGYNEQFF
TRBV20-1 CSAGSSGRARETQYF
TRBV29-1 CSVEDKRYEQYF
TRBV28 CASSSSPGRGTYEQYF
TRBV9 CASSVALDYTDTQYF
TRBV18 CASSTGQGANTQYF
TRBV4-1 CASSQEGSAVYEQYF
TRBV4-1 CASSQPGGTGGTDTQYF
TRBV6-1 CASSPLTSGGPDTQYF
TRBV4-2 CASSQEGTGGIKTQYF
TRBV11-1 CASSLIDRGPKNYQPQHF
TRBV29-1 CSVEAGGTETQYF
TRBV6-5 CASSYSFSGSEQYF
TRBV27 CASSPPGAGSAEQYF
TRBV4-1 CASSQPSYLGGELFF
TRBV20-1 CSAPQAGTAVYKEQFF
TRBV14 CASSRSKGNIQYF
TRBV15 CATSRRGTGGIDTQYF
TRBV20-1 CSARVRGTNYGYTF
TRBV12-3/TRBV12-4 CACSLGALKAGGRQETQYF
TRBV9 CASSASGLSYGYTF
TRBV12-3/TRBV12-4 CASSLGGQKRSYAFF
TRBV20-1 CSATPGGGAGGHEQFF
TRBV29-1 CSVADTEAFF
TRBV3-1 CASSRIGTSFNTGELFF
TRBV7-6 CASRPGTVGVEKLFF
TRBV12-3/TRBV12-4 CASSLDKTYEQYF
TRBV5-1 CASSLLGDTQGTGELFF
TRBV12-3/TRBV12-4 CASRVQGVTEAFF
TRBV6-5 CASSYINRGTEAFF
TRBV9 CASSVNRQGPNTGELFF
TRBV12-5 CASGSARWEQFF
TRBV30 CAWSVRQGYQPQHF
TRBV7-2 CASSMTGNEKLFF
TRBV7-9 CASSLEPAGGNTIYF
TRBV19 CASTRGGHYQPQHF
TRBV7-8 CASSLEVALGDEQYF
TRBV11-2 CASSLDGGGDTIYF
TRBV19 CASNPDRGPQAFF
TRBV12-3/TRBV12-4 CASSPSLWGPLEQYF
TRBV28 CASSLTFGVQSYEQYF
TRBV6-5 CASSYSIWSSPNSPLHF
TRBV12-3/TRBV12-4 CASTSRVSSYNEQFF
TRBV10-3 CAISDRSRGGETQYF